This TCR beta chain emerged from a study of a mutant IDH1 vaccine in newly diagnosed glioma. Stated time point: week 35, safety follow-up. A single vaccine dose contained 300 ug of mutant IDH1 20-mer peptide, and topical imiquimod was used with it. Each of the donors came in with new WHO grade 3 or 4 astrocytomas that were IDH1-mutant and ATRX-lost. Germline values: CDR1 SQVTM, CDR2 ANQGSEA. With 7 bases removed from V and 4 bases from J, the gap between germline ends came to 16 bases. The length of the CDR3 is 13 residues. Data came from immunoSEQ multiplex PCR; TCRdb stores just in-frame clones and leaves some out. Counted here are around 44,000 clones, 65% to 85% occurring once; the ten biggest clones make up approximately 6.8%. A remark on this clone: No antigen is known for it.

Sequencing was performed on PBMCs, taken from a glioma patient whose treatment included an IDH1 peptide vaccine. The receptor was isolated from a man in his forties with glioma. V usage is TRBV29-1 and J usage is TRBJ2-5, with D possibly matching TRBD1 (5 bases). The DNA for the CDR3 is TGCAGCGGGACGGACACCTTGGGAGAGACCCAGTACTTC. This gives the protein CSGTDTLGETQYF.